The 18 T cell receptor beta chains reported below all come from one sample, sequenced in a study of blood T cell repertoires in COVID-19. Data came from immunoSEQ multiplex PCR; TCRdb stores just in-frame clones and leaves some out. This sample has approximately 110,000 clones, with roughly 83% found just once. Material: peripheral blood. All receptors come from a woman aged 55-70 years with acute or convalescent COVID-19.

The chain combines TRBV7-3 with TRBJ2-3; unclear D gene. Germline V gives CDR1 SGHTA, CDR2 FQGTGA. V was trimmed by 2 bases and J by 6 bases, leaving 9 bases between them. The CDR3 extends over 13 amino acids. CDR3 amino acids: CASSLAAWDTQYF. CDR3 DNA: TGTGCCAGCAGCTTAGCGGCATGGGATACGCAGTATTTT.

Notes on this clone: One junction end does not reproduce the germline sequence, and a read error may be involved. V is TRBV7-7 and J is TRBJ2-3, with a tentative D call TRBD1 (6 bases). Looked up from germline, CDR1 is SSHAT and CDR2 is FNYEAQ (reference sequence). CDR3 size: 15 residues. CDR3 sequence (DNA): TGTGCTAGCAGCCCCGGTGTGGGGGCTACAGATACGCAGTATTTT. It translates to CASSPGVGATDTQYF.

The V and J genes are TRBV3-1 (or the pseudogene TRBV3-2) and TRBJ2-7; TRBD2 agrees at 8 bases. The length of the CDR3 is 14 residues. CDR1 LGHDT and CDR2 YNNKEL come from the germline V gene (reference sequence). The trim removed 1 base at V and 6 bases at J, leaving 5 bases unmatched. The DNA of the CDR3 is TGTGCCAGCAGCCAAGGGGCGGGGGGCCCCGAGCAGTACTTC. Its translation is CASSQGAGGPEQYF.

The rearrangement uses TRBV2 and TRBJ1-2; D call uncertain. CDR1 is SNHLY, CDR2 FYNNEI, per germline. There are 14 residues in the CDR3. The ends were cut back, 5 bases at V and 4 bases at J, with 14 bases in the middle. CDR3 sequence: CASSFLDGSYGYTF. CDR3 bases: TGTGCCAGCAGTTTCCTAGACGGTTCCTATGGCTACACCTTC.

The chain uses TRBV9 and TRBJ2-5, with D tentatively TRBD1 (6 bases). The CDR3 contains 12 residues. V shed 8 bases and J shed 5 bases, with 13 bases lying between them. Per germline, CDR1 SGDLS and CDR2 YYNGEE. CDR3 amino acids: CARDRTWETQYF. The CDR3 DNA follows: TGTGCCAGAGACAGGACTTGGGAGACCCAGTACTTC.

The CDR3 protein is CASSQVRGQDGYTF. Written as DNA, the CDR3 is TGCGCCAGCAGCCAAGTTAGGGGGCAGGACGGCTACACCTTC. This chain joins TRBV4-1 and TRBJ1-2, with 7 bases identical to TRBD1. V was clipped by 1 base and J by 8 bases; unmatched bases: 7. CDR1 MGHRA and CDR2 YSYEKL come from the germline V gene. The CDR3 is 14 amino acids.

In this sample, this clone turned up many times. This sequence joins TRBV30 and TRBJ2-3; no clear D. This CDR3 has 15 residues. Germline V gene sequence: CDR1 GTSNPN, CDR2 SVGIG (reference sequence). With 0 bases removed from V and 0 bases from J, the gap between germline ends came to 10 bases. CDR3 amino acids: CAWSVGSVSTDTQYF. The CDR3, as DNA: TGTGCCTGGAGTGTGGGCTCCGTAAGCACAGATACGCAGTATTTT.

The gene calls are TRBV11-2 and TRBJ2-7, with TRBD2 matching over 7 bases. Germline CDR1 is SGHAT and CDR2 is FQNNGV. J lost 3 bases, V lost 1 base, and 3 bases had no gene match. This CDR3 contains 14 residues. DNA of the CDR3: TGTGCCAGCAGCTTAGCTAGCGGAGTCTACGAGCAGTACTTC. This sequence encodes CASSLASGVYEQYF.

The J gene is TRBJ1-2, the V gene TRBV20-1; TRBD1 agrees at 7 bases. The trim removed 3 bases at V and 0 bases at J, leaving 4 bases unmatched. This CDR3 spans 14 amino acids. Germline loops: CDR1 DFQATT, CDR2 SNEGSKA (reference sequence). The CDR3 DNA sequence: TGCAGTGCTAGTCCGACAGGGTCTAACTATGGCTACACCTTC. Residues: CSASPTGSNYGYTF.

This chain uses TRBV18 with TRBJ2-7, with D unclear. Deletions cut 2 bases from V and 5 bases from J, with 7 bases between. The CDR3 covers 12 residues. CDR1 is KGHSH, CDR2 LQKENI, per germline. In DNA, the CDR3 is TGTGCCAGCTCACCAGGCCGGGACGAGCAGTACTTC. Translated, it gives CASSPGRDEQYF. Combining the CDR3 with reference TRBV18 and TRBJ2-7 gives the whole variable domain NAGVMQNPRHLVRRRGQEARLRCSPMKGHSHVYWYRQLPEEGLKFMVYLQKENIIDESGMPKERFSAEFPKEGPSILRIQQVVRGDSAAYFCASSPGRDEQYFGPGTRLTVT.

The V and J genes are TRBV28 and TRBJ2-2; D uncertain. V was cut by 5 bases and J by 0 bases, with 10 bases left in between. Germline V gives CDR1 MDHEN, CDR2 SYDVKM. There are 15 residues in the CDR3. CDR3 amino acids: CASSRTYPNTGELFF. In DNA form, the CDR3 reads TGTGCCAGCAGTCGCACATATCCGAACACCGGGGAGCTGTTTTTT.

This chain joins TRBV27 and TRBJ2-7, with a weak D call TRBD2 (6 bases). The V end was cut by 6 bases, the J end by 4 bases, with 19 bases between. The germline V gene encodes CDR1 MNHEY and CDR2 SMNVEV (reference sequence). The length of the CDR3 is 15 residues. The CDR3: CASSPLGSGPYEQYF. The CDR3 nucleotides read TGTGCCAGCAGCCCTTTGGGTAGCGGCCCTTACGAGCAGTACTTC.

This sequence joins TRBV15 and TRBJ1-1; a possible D gene is TRBD1 (6 bases). Looked up from germline, CDR1 is LNHNV and CDR2 is YYDKDF (reference sequence). Trimming took 5 bases from V and 6 from J, leaving 13 bases between them. The CDR3 extends over 13 amino acids. CDR3 in DNA: TGTGCCACCAGCGGCCTCCAGGGGTCTGAAGCTTTCTTT. It encodes CATSGLQGSEAFF.

The chain has TRBV30 and TRBJ1-5, with a tentative D call TRBD1 (5 bases). The CDR3 extends over 13 amino acids. Between the trimmed V and J ends, which lost 5 bases and 10 bases, there was a span of 18 bases. Germline loops: CDR1 GTSNPN, CDR2 SVGIG (reference sequence). The CDR3 nucleotides read TGTGCCTGGGGCACAGGTGGTCACCACCCCCAGCATTTT. Protein: CAWGTGGHHPQHF. Full variable domain (outside the CDR3, taken from reference TRBV30 and TRBJ1-5): SQTIHQWPATLVQPVGSPLSLECTVEGTSNPNLYWYRQAAGRGLQLLFYSVGIGQISSEVPQNLSASRPQDRQFILSSKKLLLSDSGFYLCAWGTGGHHPQHFGDGTRLSIL.

This clone came up a few times. The gene calls are TRBV5-6 and TRBJ2-7, with D possibly matching TRBD2 (6 bases). The V end was cut by 4 bases, the J end by 6 bases, with 14 bases between. The CDR3 contains 13 residues. The V gene's germline CDR1 is SGHDT and CDR2 YYEEEE. The CDR3 bases are TGTGCCAGCAGCCCTGGCCGGGGGATCGAGCAGTACTTC. The encoded protein is CASSPGRGIEQYF.

The gene calls are TRBV5-6 and TRBJ2-3; D uncertain. The V end lost 4 bases, the J end lost 0 bases, and 15 bases lay between the germline ends. The CDR3 has 16 amino acids. Germline V gene data show CDR1 as SGHDT and CDR2 as YYEEEE. The CDR3 spells CASSRSRAKSTDTQYF. DNA of the CDR3: TGTGCCAGCAGCCGAAGTCGAGCGAAAAGCACAGATACGCAGTATTTT. Full variable domain (outside the CDR3, taken from reference TRBV5-6 and TRBJ2-3): DAGVTQSPTHLIKTRGQQVTLRCSPKSGHDTVSWYQQALGQGPQFIFQYYEEEERQRGNFPDRFSGHQFPNYSSELNVNALLLGDSALYLCASSRSRAKSTDTQYFGPGTRLTVL.

The chain employs TRBV18 and TRBJ2-2; TRBD1 matches 7 bases. Germline lookup yields CDR1 KGHSH and CDR2 LQKENI. After removal of 3 bases from V and 7 bases from J, the junction contained 8 bases not matched to a gene. The CDR3 has 15 amino acids. The DNA for the CDR3 is TGTGCCAGCTCACCTTTTCAGGGGGAGAGCGGGGAGCTGTTTTTT. It codes for CASSPFQGESGELFF.

The chain employs TRBV29-1 and TRBJ1-1; tentatively, D is TRBD1 (5 bases). The CDR3 runs to 14 residues. Germline lookup yields CDR1 SQVTM and CDR2 ANQGSEA. V was trimmed by 1 base and J by 1 base, leaving 10 bases between them. The DNA of the CDR3 is TGCAGCGTTGAAGTCTCGGGGGGGAACACTGAAGCTTTCTTT. This encodes CSVEVSGGNTEAFF.